What follows are 22 T cell receptor beta chains derived from one specimen sequenced in a study of control samples from healthy donors and cancer patients. The method was immunoSEQ multiplex PCR; TCRdb's version includes in-frame clones alone and lacks a portion of them. The sample contains 93,000 or so clones, approximately 90% of which appear only once. Material for sequencing was PBMCs. The receptor source for this set is a man in his sixties with lung cancer.

The chain uses TRBV5-1 and TRBJ2-2; 7 positions agree with TRBD1. CDR1 is SGHRS and CDR2 is YFSETQ in the germline V gene. This CDR3 is built from 14 residues. Germline trimming cut 4 bases from V and 9 bases from J; bases unmatched to any gene: 9. CDR3 nucleotide sequence: TGCGCCAGCAGCACGGGGACAGCGACTAGGGAGCTGTTTTTT. Amino acid sequence: CASSTGTATRELFF.

The rearrangement joins TRBV4-1 to TRBJ2-7; maybe TRBD2 (5 bases). Germline V gene lookup returns CDR1 MGHRA and CDR2 YSYEKL. Trimming cost V 1 base and J 6 bases, with 13 bases left between them. The CDR3 extends over 14 amino acids. Here the CDR3 reads CASSQGVGKGEQYV. CDR3 nucleotide sequence: TGCGCCAGCAGCCAAGGGGTCGGGAAAGGCGAGCAGTACGTC.

The V and J genes are TRBV24-1 and TRBJ2-7, with 8 nucleotides matching TRBD1. The CDR3 consists of 21 residues. After removal of 4 bases from V and 1 base from J, the junction contained 23 bases not matched to a gene. CDR1 is KGHDR, CDR2 SFDVKD, per germline. The chain's CDR3 is CATSDQTTSWTGLKWSYEQYV. CDR3 nucleotide sequence: TGTGCCACCAGTGACCAAACGACCTCATGGACAGGGCTGAAGTGGTCCTACGAGCAGTACGTC.

A word on this clone: This may stem from a read error, because a much larger clone lies one nucleotide away. This chain joins TRBV13 and TRBJ1-1, with 8 bases identical to TRBD1. The CDR3 runs 14 residues. Germline loops: CDR1 PRHDT, CDR2 FYEKMQ (reference sequence). V shed 5 bases and J 4 bases; nucleotides not matched to a gene: 6. This CDR3 reads CASSPRTGSTEAFF. The CDR3 DNA follows: TGTGCCAGCAGCCCCCGGACAGGGAGCACTGAAGCTTTCTTT. Full variable domain (remainder filled in from reference TRBV13 and TRBJ1-1): AAGVIQSPRHLIKEKRETATLKCYPIPRHDTVYWYQQGPGQDPQFLISFYEKMQSDKGSIPDRFSAQQFSDYHSELNMSSLELGDSALYFCASSPRTGSTEAFFGQGTRLTVV.

The genes are TRBV29-1 and TRBJ2-5; TRBD2 matches at 10 bases. V lost 8 bases, J lost 0 bases, and 6 bases stayed unmatched. This CDR3 has 14 residues. Germline CDR1 reads SQVTM; CDR2 reads ANQGSEA. CDR3 nucleotide sequence: TGCAGCCATAAGCGGGGGGGATACCAAGAGACCCAGTACTTC. Translated, it gives CSHKRGGYQETQYF.

V is TRBV13 and J is TRBJ2-5; D might be TRBD1 (5 bases). Germline V gene data show CDR1 as PRHDT and CDR2 as FYEKMQ (reference sequence). This CDR3 has 14 residues. V lost 5 bases and J lost 4, with 14 bases in between. The CDR3 spells CASSNLRVVETQYF. The DNA of the CDR3 is TGTGCCAGCAGCAATCTCAGGGTTGTAGAGACCCAGTACTTC.

The gene calls are TRBV7-9 and TRBJ2-3; no clear D gene. Germline V lookup: CDR1 SEHNR, CDR2 FQNEAQ (reference sequence). There are 14 residues in the CDR3. Trimming shortened V by 5 bases and J by 2 bases, and 11 bases separated the two germline ends. The CDR3 loop reads CASSLKITTDTQYF. CDR3 nucleotide sequence: TGTGCCAGCAGCCTTAAGATCACCACAGATACGCAGTATTTT. The variable domain in full, completed from reference TRBV7-9 and TRBJ2-3, reads DTGVSQNPRHKITKRGQNVTFRCDPISEHNRLYWYRQTLGQGPEFLTYFQNEAQLEKSRLLSDRFSAERPKGSFSTLEIQRTEQGDSAMYLCASSLKITTDTQYFGPGTRLTVL.

The chain employs TRBV6-5 and TRBJ1-3, with 8 bases aligning to TRBD1. V shed 6 bases and J 11 bases; nucleotides not matched to a gene: 6. CDR3 length equals 12 residues. CDR1 and CDR2 (germline): MNHEY, SVGAGI. For the CDR3, the DNA is TGTGCCAGCAGGACAGGGGTTGACGCCATATATTTT. Encoded protein: CASRTGVDAIYF.

This rearrangement joins TRBV5-1 to TRBJ1-2; 10 nucleotides match TRBD1. Per the germline V gene, CDR1 is SGHRS and CDR2 is YFSETQ. After removal of 4 bases from V and 6 bases from J, the junction contained 6 bases not matched to a gene. The CDR3 spans 14 residues. The CDR3 bases are TGCGCCAGCAGCGTCGGGACAGGGGACGATGGCTACACCTTC. Residues: CASSVGTGDDGYTF.

The chain couples TRBV12-3 or TRBV12-4 to TRBJ1-2; 9 nucleotides match TRBD1. The CDR3 is made up of 13 amino acids. Trimming took 1 base from V and 13 from J; bases not matched to a gene: 7. This CDR3 reads CASSLGDREGGTF. CDR3 sequence (DNA): TGTGCCAGCAGTTTAGGGGACAGGGAAGGAGGCACCTTC.

In its sample, this clone was seen a few times. V is TRBV5-4 and J is TRBJ2-5; TRBD2 matches 10 bases. Germline assignment: CDR1 SGHNT and CDR2 YYREEE (reference sequence). The J segment lost 3 bases and the V segment lost 4 bases, leaving 9 bases of the junction unmatched. The CDR3 is made up of 16 amino acids. CDR3 coding DNA: TGTGCCAGCAGCCCATCTAGCGGGGGCCCTGAAGAGACCCAGTACTTC. Protein product: CASSPSSGGPEETQYF. The variable domain in full, with the rest retrieved from reference TRBV5-4 and TRBJ2-5, is ETGVTQSPTHLIKTRGQQVTLRCSSQSGHNTVSWYQQALGQGPQFIFQYYREEENGRGNFPPRFSGLQFPNYSSELNVNALELDDSALYLCASSPSSGGPEETQYFGPGTRLLVL.

The chain couples TRBV7-9 to TRBJ2-1, with D perhaps matching TRBD2 (6 bases). V was clipped by 6 bases and J by 6 bases, with 18 bases between them. Germline V gene sequence: CDR1 SEHNR, CDR2 FQNEAQ (reference sequence). The CDR3 runs to 15 residues. The CDR3 coding sequence is TGTGCCAGCAGTCGCAGGGAGGTGGGAGGCAATGAGCAGTTCTTC. It translates to CASSRREVGGNEQFF. The entire variable domain, with the rest obtained from reference TRBV7-9 and TRBJ2-1, is as follows: DTGVSQNPRHKITKRGQNVTFRCDPISEHNRLYWYRQTLGQGPEFLTYFQNEAQLEKSRLLSDRFSAERPKGSFSTLEIQRTEQGDSAMYLCASSRREVGGNEQFFGPGTRLTVL.

This rearrangement joins TRBV5-4 to TRBJ1-6; 7 bases agree with TRBD1. With 9 bases clipped from V and 10 bases from J, the junction kept 16 bases outside the gene matches. Germline V gene data show CDR1 as SGHNT and CDR2 as YYREEE (reference sequence). The CDR3 is 15 amino acids. This CDR3 is CATTQTGISSSPLHF. CDR3 DNA: TGTGCCACTACTCAGACAGGGATAAGTAGCTCACCCCTCCACTTT. Filled out from reference TRBV5-4 and TRBJ1-6, the complete variable domain reads ETGVTQSPTHLIKTRGQQVTLRCSSQSGHNTVSWYQQALGQGPQFIFQYYREEENGRGNFPPRFSGLQFPNYSSELNVNALELDDSALYLCATTQTGISSSPLHFGNGTRLTVT.

The chain joins TRBV19 to TRBJ1-2, with D uncertain. The V end lost 8 bases, the J end lost 4 bases, and 17 bases lay between the germline ends. Germline V gives CDR1 LNHDA, CDR2 SQIVND (reference sequence). There are 14 residues in the CDR3. The CDR3, as DNA: TGTGCCAGTTGCGGACGGAACCACCTCTATGGCTACACCTTC. This codes for CASCGRNHLYGYTF.

This chain connects TRBV7-2 to TRBJ1-5; maybe TRBD1 (5 bases). The CDR3 extends over 16 amino acids. CDR1 is SGHTA, CDR2 FQGNSA, per germline. Trimming stripped 3 bases from V and 0 bases from J, with 12 bases between. The CDR3 DNA follows: TGTGCCAGCAGCTTTCTGCCGGGACTTAGCAATCAGCCCCAGCATTTT. This translates into CASSFLPGLSNQPQHF.

This clone was observed a handful of times. The chain couples TRBV7-9 to TRBJ2-3, with 8 positions matching TRBD2. The J segment lost 4 bases and the V segment lost 7 bases, leaving 4 bases of the junction unmatched. CDR3 length equals 13 residues. CDR1 SEHNR and CDR2 FQNEAQ come from the germline V gene (reference sequence). In DNA, the CDR3 is TGTGCCAGCACCACGGGGGGGTCAGATACGCAGTATTTT. It specifies CASTTGGSDTQYF.

V usage is TRBV3-1 (or the pseudogene TRBV3-2) and J usage is TRBJ1-6; TRBD1 matches 9 bases. The germline gives CDR1 LGHDT, CDR2 YNNKEL (reference sequence). This CDR3 has 15 amino acids. Losses at the gene ends were 2 bases for V and 5 bases for J; bases not matched to a gene: 1. Here the CDR3 DNA reads TGTGCCAGCAGCCAAAGGACAGGGGATAATTCACCCCTCCACTTT. Amino acid sequence: CASSQRTGDNSPLHF.

V usage is TRBV18 and J usage is TRBJ1-2, with 10 bases matching TRBD1. The CDR3 covers 15 residues. Germline CDR1 and CDR2: KGHSH and LQKENI. With 3 bases clipped from V and 1 base from J, the junction kept 2 bases outside the gene matches. This chain's CDR3 is CASSPGTGVNYGYTF. DNA for the CDR3: TGTGCCAGCTCACCCGGGACAGGGGTTAACTATGGCTACACCTTC. The full variable domain, in which reference TRBV18 and TRBJ1-2 provide the parts outside the CDR3, is NAGVMQNPRHLVRRRGQEARLRCSPMKGHSHVYWYRQLPEEGLKFMVYLQKENIIDESGMPKERFSAEFPKEGPSILRIQQVVRGDSAAYFCASSPGTGVNYGYTFGSGTRLTVV.

CDR3: CASGIRTGSTGELFF. The CDR3 DNA reads as TGTGCTAGTGGTATACGGACAGGGTCCACCGGGGAGCTGTTTTTT. The rearrangement links TRBV12-5 to TRBJ2-2; the match to TRBD1 covers 8 bases. Unmatched junction bases numbered 6, after V lost 5 bases and J lost 4 bases. Germline lookup yields CDR1 LGHNT and CDR2 FRNRAP. The CDR3 is made up of 15 amino acids. Filled out from reference TRBV12-5 and TRBJ2-2, the complete variable domain reads DARVTQTPRHKVTEMGQEVTMRCQPILGHNTVFWYRQTMMQGLELLAYFRNRAPLDDSGMPKDRFSAEMPDATLATLKIQPSEPRDSAVYFCASGIRTGSTGELFFGEGSRLTVL.

The chain couples TRBV6-5 to TRBJ1-1, with a possible D match to TRBD1 (5 bases). Germline V gene data show CDR1 as MNHEY and CDR2 as SVGAGI. The CDR3 contains 14 residues. Between the trimmed V and J ends, which lost 2 bases and 5 bases, there was a span of 12 bases. The CDR3 spells CASSYNRQGTEAFF. CDR3 DNA: TGTGCCAGCAGTTACAACAGGCAAGGAACTGAAGCTTTCTTT.

The chain joins TRBV18 to TRBJ1-2, with TRBD1 identical over 7 bases. V trimming: 4 bases; J trimming: 6 bases; junction bases outside the gene matches: 8. Germline V CDR1 and CDR2: KGHSH, LQKENI. The CDR3 runs to 14 residues. CDR3 in DNA: TGTGCCAGCTCACACCGGGACAGACCAGATGGCTACACCTTC. Encoded protein: CASSHRDRPDGYTF.

Turning to this clone: Other DNA variants within this sample encode the same CDR3. The rearrangement joins TRBV7-2 to TRBJ1-5; D remains unclear. Germline lookup yields CDR1 SGHTA and CDR2 FQGNSA. The CDR3 has 14 residues. With 5 bases removed from V and 0 bases from J, the gap between germline ends came to 8 bases. CDR3 bases: TGTGCCAGCAGCCCGGGTTATAGCAATCAGCCCCAGCATTTT. The encoded protein is CASSPGYSNQPQHF.